Listed below are T cell receptor beta chains from one sample, sequenced in a study of T cells in Graves' hyperthyroidism and ophthalmopathy. MiXCR was run by TCRdb on the multiplex PCR reads, yielding one entry per CDR3 protein. The sample lists a few hundred thousand distinct CDR3 sequences, approximately 15% seen once, with about 33% in the top ten. Material for sequencing was blood. The receptors shown here come from a woman younger than 45 with Graves' hyperthyroidism. Both conserved end residues are part of each CDR3. D genes are given only for firm matches. Size tells how often a clone was seen (once, few, many) or the class of an expanded clone, and some rows leave it out.

>TRBV9|few|-|TRBJ2-7
TGTGCCAGCAGCCCGAGGGCCCCACACTCCTACGAGCAGTACTTC
CASSPRAPHSYEQYF
>TRBV19|few|-|TRBJ1-4
TGTGCCACCAACCAAGGGGCGAGGGAAAAACTGTTTTTT
CATNQGAREKLFF
>TRBV6-1|few|-|TRBJ1-4
TGTGCCAGCAAGGATAGGGTGGCTAATGAAAAACTGTTTTTT
CASKDRVANEKLFF
>TRBV3-1|many|-|TRBJ1-1
TGTGCCAGCAGTACTATAACGAACACTGAAGCTTTCTTT
CASSTITNTEAFF
>TRBV7-9|many|TRBD1|TRBJ2-3
TGTGCCAGCAGCTCGACCGGGACAGGGGTGGAAGATACGCAGTATTTT
CASSSTGTGVEDTQYF
>TRBV15|-|-|TRBJ2-2
TGTGCCACCAGCAGAGTTGGGAGAAACACCGGGGAGCTGTTTTTT
CATSRVGRNTGELFF
>TRBV28|many|TRBD1|TRBJ1-1
TGTGCCAGCAGTCCACCCAGGGGGCGGTACACTGAAGCTTTCTTT
CASSPPRGRYTEAFF
>TRBV3-1|many|-|TRBJ2-7
TGTGCCAGCAGCCCTGGGGTCCCGAACTACGAGCAGTACTTC
CASSPGVPNYEQYF
>TRBV4-2|few|-|TRBJ1-4
TGTGCCAGCAGCCAAGATGACGCCGGGGAAAAACTGTTTTTT
CASSQDDAGEKLFF
>TRBV11-2|few|-|TRBJ1-2
TGTGCCAGCAGCTTGACCCCCGAGGGCTGGAGTGGCTACACCTTC
CASSLTPEGWSGYTF
>TRBV12-3/TRBV12-4|-|-|TRBJ1-6
TGTGCCAGCAGTTTATGGGGTCGAGGTGGCTATAATTCACCCCTCCACTTT
CASSLWGRGGYNSPLHF
>TRBV10-3|many|TRBD1|TRBJ1-1
TGTGCCATCAGTGAACAGGGGGGCACTGAAGCTTTCTTT
CAISEQGGTEAFF
>TRBV24-1|many|-|TRBJ2-7
TGTGCCACCAGTGATTTCTCTAACGAGCAGTACTTC
CATSDFSNEQYF
>TRBV27|few|-|TRBJ2-1
TGTGCCAGCAGCAGGGGTCAAATCAAAAACAATGAGCAGTTCTTC
CASSRGQIKNNEQFF
>TRBV12-3/TRBV12-4|few|-|TRBJ2-1
TGTGCCAGCAGTTTTTTGGACGAGCAGTTCTTC
CASSFLDEQFF
>TRBV6-2/TRBV6-3|many|-|TRBJ1-2
TGTGCCAGCAGTCCTCTACCCAACAGGGCGCTACAAGGACTGGATGGCTACACCTTC
CASSPLPNRALQGLDGYTF
>TRBV12-3/TRBV12-4|many|TRBD1|TRBJ1-1
TGTGCCAGCAAATCAGGGGGCACTGAAGCTTTCTTT
CASKSGGTEAFF
>TRBV2|-|-|TRBJ1-1
TGTGCCAGCACCGAGGACATCTGGGCTGAAGCTTTCTTT
CASTEDIWAEAFF
>TRBV7-9|few|TRBD1|TRBJ2-7
TGTGCCAGCAGCTTAGAAGCAGGGGGTCACTACGAGCAGTACTTC
CASSLEAGGHYEQYF
>TRBV12-3/TRBV12-4|many|TRBD1|TRBJ1-2
TGTGCCAGCACTACGGGGACAGCTAATGGCTACACCTTC
CASTTGTANGYTF
>TRBV28|many|-|TRBJ2-1
TGTGCCAGCAGATCCGACTACAGGAATTCCGAGCAGTTCTTC
CASRSDYRNSEQFF
>TRBV2|few|-|TRBJ1-5
TGTGCCAGCAGTGAAGTGGGAGACTATCAGCCCCAGCATTTT
CASSEVGDYQPQHF
>TRBV2|many|-|TRBJ1-5
TGTGCCAGCGCCTGGGGTAGCGGTCAGCCCCAGCATTTT
CASAWGSGQPQHF
>TRBV7-9|-|-|TRBJ1-5
TGTGCCAGCAGCTTATCCGCAGGGCCCCCGCATTTT
CASSLSAGPPHF
>TRBV28|many|TRBD2|TRBJ2-1
TGTGCCAGCAGATTTAGGCCTTCGACTAGCGGGAGGGTCTACAATGAGCAGTTCTTC
CASRFRPSTSGRVYNEQFF
>TRBV28|-|TRBD2|TRBJ2-1
TGTGCCAGCAGCGTTACTAGCGGGTTAAGGGATGAGCAGTTCTTC
CASSVTSGLRDEQFF
>TRBV24-1|few|TRBD2|TRBJ2-1
TGTGCCACCAGTGATTTGAAAGCGGGAGAGAGCTCCTACAATGAGCAGTTCTTC
CATSDLKAGESSYNEQFF
>TRBV12-3/TRBV12-4|-|-|TRBJ2-3
TGTGCCAGCAGTTTGGGATCTAGGAGTATCACAGATACGCAGTATTTT
CASSLGSRSITDTQYF
>TRBV7-8|many|-|TRBJ1-1
TGTGCCAGCAGCTACGGGACGTCCAACACTGAAGCTTTCTTT
CASSYGTSNTEAFF
>TRBV9|-|-|TRBJ1-2
TGTGCCAGCAGCGTAGGCCCTATTGCCTATGGCTACACCTTC
CASSVGPIAYGYTF
>TRBV2|many|TRBD2|TRBJ2-7
TGTGCCAGCAGGAGGGAGGGCTACGAGCAGTACTTC
CASRREGYEQYF
>TRBV6-2/TRBV6-3|many|-|TRBJ2-1
TGTGCCAGCAGTCTCTCAGCAGGCCTATACAATGAGCAGTTCTTC
CASSLSAGLYNEQFF